The sequence of this T cell receptor beta chain was determined in a study of shared clonotypes between healthy human individuals. As for the study in general: Each donor's CD4 naive and CD4 memory cells filled three plates apiece, CD8 naive two, and CD8 memory one.

Data came from immunoSEQ multiplex PCR; TCRdb stores just in-frame clones and leaves some out. The sample contains over 2 million clones, just under 95% of which appear only once. General observations from the study: At large depth, rarefaction still showed sorted-subset sequencing to be incomplete. Limited genetic and exposure-history diversity came from having few donors.

This clone was seen a single time. Its antigen is unidentified. This CDR3 has 14 residues. V was trimmed by 9 bases and J by 3 bases, leaving 16 bases between them. From CD4+ cells came CD45RA+ naive and CD45RA-negative memory subsets. The sequence derives from a man younger than 30 in good health. Some clones in this sample may be carry-over from other donors' samples. The sequencing input was naive CD4+ T cells from PBMCs. Subset in this sample: CD45RA+ positively selected. The chain carries TRBV23-1 and TRBJ2-3, with no clear D. TRBV23-1 belongs to the ORF category, with a function that is uncertain. DNA of the CDR3: TGCGCCAGTGCCGGGCTGAGAAGGACAGATACGCAGTATTTT. Translated: CASAGLRRTDTQYF.